This T cell receptor (beta chain) was obtained from a study of blood T cell repertoires in COVID-19. About the research overall: COVID-19 samples from acute and convalescent phases originated in the United States, Italy and Spain.

Germline V gene sequence: CDR1 MDHEN, CDR2 SYDVKM. CDR3 length equals 14 residues. Seattle enrolled patients during active infection and tracked them longitudinally. Per the study methods: Reference gene primer amplification gave estimated nucleated cell counts. Clones were sequenced by immunoSEQ multiplex PCR, and TCRdb holds only the in-frame ones, with some missing. That table supplies the V and J calls and clone size; D and trimming were determined from the DNA. This table holds under 550,000 clones, roughly 90% found once. Turning to this clone: At one end the junction does not follow the germline gene, possibly because of a read error.

V and J are TRBV28 and TRBJ2-7; TRBD1 agrees at 8 bases. Sequenced sample: peripheral blood. This TCR was recovered from a man aged 18 to 29 with COVID-19, enrolled during active disease. CDR3 nucleotides: TGTGCCAGCACTTTACCCGGACAGGGTTACGAGCAGTACTTC. This sequence encodes CASTLPGQGYEQYF.